These 15 T cell receptor beta chains share one sample of origin, sequenced in a study of cytomegalovirus exposure and HLA in healthy donors. The study ran its PCR with 60 Vbeta and 13 Jbeta primers. Generated by immunoSEQ multiplex PCR, the TCRdb table keeps only in-frame clones and is missing some. The table lists a few hundred thousand clones, over 65% of them singletons, with around a sixth in the top ten. The sample was PBMCs. These TCRs come from a middle-aged man in good health and CMV-seronegative.

V and J are TRBV30 and TRBJ1-4, with 9 bases identical to TRBD1. Germline trimming cut 5 bases from V and 8 bases from J; bases unmatched to any gene: 9. Per germline, CDR1 GTSNPN and CDR2 SVGIG (reference sequence). The CDR3 sequence is 14 residues long. CDR3 loop: CAWAPGQGGEKLFF. As DNA, the CDR3 is TGTGCCTGGGCTCCGGGACAGGGTGGCGAAAAACTGTTTTTT.

The chain links TRBV4-3 to TRBJ1-4; 10 bases are shared with TRBD1. The germline V gene has CDR1 LGHNA and CDR2 YSLEER. The length of the CDR3 is 18 residues. V was pared by 1 base and J by 8 bases, with 13 bases of the junction left unmatched. This chain's CDR3 is CASSQGKGTGVVGEKLFF. CDR3 nucleotides: TGCGCCAGCAGCCAAGGGAAGGGGACAGGGGTAGTTGGGGAAAAACTGTTTTTT.

This chain connects TRBV29-1 to TRBJ1-2; D gene ambiguous. V lost 4 bases to trimming and J lost 5 bases, with 17 bases between them. The CDR3 contains 14 residues. The germline gives CDR1 SQVTM, CDR2 ANQGSEA. CDR3 sequence: CSVVTESIGYGYTF. DNA for the CDR3: TGCAGCGTTGTAACAGAATCCATAGGTTATGGCTACACCTTC.

V and J are TRBV7-2 and TRBJ1-5; D call uncertain. V lost 2 bases, J lost 2 bases, and 10 bases lay in between. From germline, CDR1 is SGHTA and CDR2 FQGNSA. CDR3 length: 15 amino acids. The CDR3 DNA reads TGTGCCAGCAGCTTACAGAACAGAGGCAATCAGCCCCAGCATTTT. As protein: CASSLQNRGNQPQHF.

For this clone: Different DNA sequences within this sample yield the same CDR3. The genes are TRBV2 and TRBJ2-7; 7 bases line up with TRBD2. V shed 8 bases and J 0 bases; nucleotides not matched to a gene: 1. CDR1 SNHLY and CDR2 FYNNEI come from the germline V gene. The CDR3 runs 12 residues. The CDR3, as DNA: TGTGCCAGCCGGGGGGACTCCTACGAGCAGTACTTC. Its translation: CASRGDSYEQYF.

This sequence joins TRBV11-2 and TRBJ2-6; TRBD1 agrees at 7 bases. V lost 8 bases, J lost 2 bases, and 15 bases stayed unmatched. Germline assignment: CDR1 SGHAT and CDR2 FQNNGV. CDR3 length: 18 residues. CDR3 amino acids: CASLPFGTALPGANVLTF. The CDR3 nucleotides are TGTGCCAGCTTACCGTTCGGGACAGCCTTGCCTGGGGCCAACGTCCTGACTTTC.

The chain has TRBV18 and TRBJ2-5, with 13 nucleotides matching TRBD2. The DNA end is a closer match to TRBJ2-7, so the J assignment may be wrong. CDR3 length: 19 amino acids. Germline-derived CDR1 and CDR2 are KGHSH and LQKENI. In DNA form, the CDR3 reads TGTGCCAGCTCACCACCGTCACCCGGGACTAGCGGGAAAAACTACGAGCAGTACTTC. The encoded protein is CASSPPSPGTSGKNYEQYF.

CDR3 DNA: TGTGCCAGCAGCCACTCACAGGGTATGTACGAGCAGTACTTC. It specifies CASSHSQGMYEQYF. The chain employs TRBV28 and TRBJ2-7; TRBD1 might be the D (6 bases). V shed 6 bases and J shed 4 bases, with 16 bases lying between them. This CDR3 has 14 amino acids. The germline V gene encodes CDR1 MDHEN and CDR2 SYDVKM.

Comments on this clone: This same CDR3 is encoded by further DNA sequences in the sample. The chain combines TRBV9 with TRBJ1-4; weak D call: TRBD1 (5 bases). CDR3 size: 14 residues. The ends were cut back, 0 bases at V and 7 bases at J, with 10 bases in the middle. Per the germline V gene, CDR1 is SGDLS and CDR2 is YYNGEE. The DNA for the CDR3 is TGTGCCAGCAGCGTAGGGCAGGGCATTGAAAAACTGTTTTTT. Its protein product is CASSVGQGIEKLFF. The full variable domain, its missing parts supplied by reference TRBV9 and TRBJ1-4, is DSGVTQTPKHLITATGQRVTLRCSPRSGDLSVYWYQQSLDQGLQFLIQYYNGEERAKGNILERFSAQQFPDLHSELNLSSLELGDSALYFCASSVGQGIEKLFFGSGTQLSVL.

V and J are TRBV6-1 and TRBJ1-3, with unresolved D. The CDR3 is 18 residues long. V dropped 2 bases and J dropped 0 bases, with 17 bases sitting between them. From germline, CDR1 is MNHNS and CDR2 SASEGT. CDR3 sequence: CASSERSHGTNSGNTIYF. DNA of the CDR3: TGTGCCAGCAGTGAAAGGTCACACGGAACTAACTCTGGAAACACCATATATTTT.

This clone was detected only a few times. The chain employs TRBV10-2 and TRBJ1-4; D unclear. Germline loops: CDR1 WSHSY, CDR2 SAAADI. This CDR3 contains 13 residues. Trimming stripped 3 bases from V and 8 bases from J, with 10 bases between. The CDR3 reads CASSDEVSEKLFF. The CDR3 bases are TGCGCCAGCAGTGATGAGGTATCCGAAAAACTGTTTTTT.

This rearrangement joins TRBV9 to TRBJ2-2, with 13 bases aligning to TRBD2. Per the germline V gene, CDR1 is SGDLS and CDR2 is YYNGEE. This CDR3 region has 18 residues. The V segment lost 4 bases and the J segment 8 bases; nucleotides outside the gene matches: 14. CDR3: CASSLRTSGRAIGGELFF. CDR3 DNA sequence: TGTGCCAGCAGCCTCCGTACTAGCGGGAGGGCCATAGGAGGGGAGCTGTTTTTT.

In regard to this clone: A junction end diverges from the germline sequence, so it may reflect a read error. Other DNA sequences from this sample encode an identical CDR3 as well. The chain recombines TRBV7-9 with TRBJ2-3, with D possibly matching TRBD2 (5 bases). Germline lookup yields CDR1 SEHNR and CDR2 FQNEAQ (reference sequence). This CDR3 region has 14 residues. As DNA, the CDR3 is TGTGCCAGCAGCCTAGCTTCGGGTACAGATACGCAGTATTTT. Translating gives CASSLASGTDTQYF.

V gene TRBV7-6 combines with J gene TRBJ1-2; D perhaps matches TRBD1 (6 bases). CDR1 is SGHVS, CDR2 FNYEAQ, per germline. The CDR3 spans 18 residues. The V gene lost 5 bases and the J gene lost 2 bases, with 24 bases spanning the gap. This chain's CDR3 is CASSPGWDIGDPNYGYTF. CDR3 nucleotide sequence: TGTGCCAGCAGCCCGGGGTGGGACATAGGGGACCCAAACTATGGCTACACCTTC.

The chain combines TRBV18 with TRBJ1-5, with TRBD1 as a possible D gene (5 bases). Germline CDR1 is KGHSH and CDR2 is LQKENI. This CDR3 contains 14 residues. V lost 3 bases and J 5 bases, leaving 11 bases between the germline ends. CDR3: CASSPDITHQPQHF. The CDR3 region has the DNA TGTGCCAGCTCACCGGACATTACCCATCAGCCCCAGCATTTT.